The 22 T cell receptor beta chains presented below share a single source sample, sequenced in a study of type 1 regulatory T cells. Points from the study as a whole: Compared with non-type 1 regulatory T cells, type 1 regulatory T cells showed a more restricted TCR repertoire.

TCRdb recomputed calls from the reads with MiXCR, one row per CDR3 protein. The sample has fewer than 80,000 distinct CDR3 sequences, roughly 20% seen once. Their recognized antigens are unknown. What was sequenced was cultured type 1 regulatory T (Tr1) cells, either the whole culture or a sorted fraction (not recorded which). These receptors were collected from a human donor in good health.

The genes are TRBV12-3 or TRBV12-4 and TRBJ2-2, with 10 bases matching TRBD2. This CDR3 comprises 16 residues. The J segment lost 7 bases and the V segment lost 5 bases, leaving 10 bases of the junction unmatched. In DNA form, the CDR3 reads TGTGCCAGCAGTCCAATTAGCGGGAGGCGTGACGGGGAGCTGTTTTTT. It yields the protein CASSPISGRRDGELFF.

This clonotype was seen many times. The CDR3 sequence: CASSYGRRTDTQYF. The CDR3 region has the DNA TGTGCCAGCAGCTACGGACGACGCACAGATACGCAGTATTTT. V gene TRBV5-6 combines with J gene TRBJ2-3; no clear D. Per the germline V gene, CDR1 is SGHDT and CDR2 is YYEEEE. Trimming pared 3 bases from V and 1 base from J, leaving 9 bases between. CDR3 length: 14 amino acids.

This chain links TRBV7-9 with TRBJ1-2; D not certain. The CDR3 contains 13 residues. V dropped 6 bases and J dropped 0 bases, with 8 bases sitting between them. Looked up from germline, CDR1 is SEHNR and CDR2 is FQNEAQ (reference sequence). The CDR3 sequence is CASRQTSNYGYTF. Written as DNA, the CDR3 is TGTGCCAGCAGACAAACTTCTAACTATGGCTACACCTTC. The variable domain in full, with the rest retrieved from reference TRBV7-9 and TRBJ1-2, is DTGVSQNPRHKITKRGQNVTFRCDPISEHNRLYWYRQTLGQGPEFLTYFQNEAQLEKSRLLSDRFSAERPKGSFSTLEIQRTEQGDSAMYLCASRQTSNYGYTFGSGTRLTVV.

The chain links TRBV25-1 to TRBJ2-6; D remains ambiguous. The CDR3 has 16 amino acids. Germline V gene lookup returns CDR1 MGHDK and CDR2 SYGVNS. Trimming shortened V by 0 bases and J by 0 bases, and 6 bases separated the two germline ends. The CDR3 reads CASSEYESSGANVLTF. The CDR3, as DNA: TGTGCCAGCAGTGAATATGAGAGCTCTGGGGCCAACGTCCTGACTTTC.

This CDR3 is CSVEDLSRGGTGELFF. For the CDR3, the DNA is TGCAGCGTTGAAGATCTTTCCAGGGGAGGGACCGGGGAGCTGTTTTTT. V gene TRBV29-1 combines with J gene TRBJ2-2, with a weak D call TRBD2 (7 bases). There are 16 residues in the CDR3. Germline assignment: CDR1 SQVTM and CDR2 ANQGSEA. Trimming shortened V by 0 bases and J by 5 bases, and 16 bases separated the two germline ends.

The V and J genes are TRBV18 and TRBJ2-5; D is perhaps TRBD1 or TRBD2 (6 bases each). With 2 bases removed from V and 4 bases from J, the gap between germline ends came to 11 bases. The V gene's germline CDR1 is KGHSH and CDR2 LQKENI. The CDR3 extends over 14 amino acids. CDR3: CASSPRGDGETQYF. The CDR3, as DNA: TGTGCCAGCTCACCAAGGGGGGACGGAGAGACCCAGTACTTC. The entire variable domain, with the rest obtained from reference TRBV18 and TRBJ2-5, is as follows: NAGVMQNPRHLVRRRGQEARLRCSPMKGHSHVYWYRQLPEEGLKFMVYLQKENIIDESGMPKERFSAEFPKEGPSILRIQQVVRGDSAAYFCASSPRGDGETQYFGPGTRLLVL.

The sample holds a few counts of this clonotype. The rearrangement links TRBV5-1 to TRBJ2-7; possible D gene TRBD2, 6 bases. V was pared by 4 bases and J by 3 bases, with 8 bases between. CDR1 SGHRS and CDR2 YFSETQ come from the germline V gene. CDR3 length: 12 residues. This chain's CDR3 is CASSGTVYEQYF. The DNA of the CDR3 is TGCGCCAGCAGCGGGACTGTCTACGAGCAGTACTTC.

The chain couples TRBV5-4 to TRBJ2-7, with D perhaps matching TRBD1 (5 bases). Germline-derived CDR1 and CDR2 are SGHNT and YYREEE (reference sequence). V lost 2 bases and J lost 0, with 12 bases in between. This CDR3 is built from 15 residues. The CDR3 region has the DNA TGTGCCAGCAGCTTTCCCACAGGCAGCTCCTACGAGCAGTACTTC. This gives the protein CASSFPTGSSYEQYF.

This clonotype was picked up a small number of times. The CDR3 region is CASSLLARGSTDTQYF. Here the CDR3 DNA reads TGTGCCAGCAGCCTTTTGGCCCGGGGCAGCACAGATACGCAGTATTTT. The rearrangement links TRBV21-1 to TRBJ2-3; TRBD1, the table's D call, was not compared with the DNA. TRBV21-1 is a listed pseudogene. The CDR3 contains 16 residues.

The J gene is TRBJ2-2, the V gene TRBV5-1, with D tentatively TRBD2 (5 bases). Trimming pared 2 bases from V and 0 bases from J, leaving 8 bases between. This CDR3 is built from 15 residues. Germline V lookup: CDR1 SGHRS, CDR2 YFSETQ. The CDR3 protein is CASSFQDSNTGELFF. As DNA, the CDR3 is TGCGCCAGCAGCTTCCAGGACTCGAACACCGGGGAGCTGTTTTTT.

The chain has TRBV20-1 and TRBJ1-5, with D possibly TRBD1 on 6 matching bases. Germline V gene sequence: CDR1 DFQATT, CDR2 SNEGSKA (reference sequence). With 3 bases removed from V and 6 bases from J, the gap between germline ends came to 15 bases. CDR3 length: 14 residues. The CDR3 region has the DNA TGCAGTGCTAGCGTGGGGGGGGCCGGTCAGCCCCAGCATTTT. Protein: CSASVGGAGQPQHF.

This clonotype was picked up a small number of times. This chain uses TRBV6-2 or TRBV6-3 with TRBJ2-7; D unresolved. V was pared by 5 bases and J by 2 bases, with 7 bases between. The length of the CDR3 is 12 residues. CDR1 is MNHEY and CDR2 is SVGEGT in the germline V gene. The CDR3 protein is CASSGSTYEQYF. CDR3 in DNA: TGTGCCAGCAGTGGCTCAACCTACGAGCAGTACTTC.

J is TRBJ1-5 and V is TRBV15; TRBD1 aligns across 8 bases. Germline CDR1 and CDR2: LNHNV and YYDKDF (reference sequence). The CDR3 is made up of 16 amino acids. Trimming at V came to 4 bases and at J to 5 bases, leaving 10 bases not matched to a gene. CDR3 loop: CATSIRDRGGDQPQHF. CDR3 nucleotides: TGTGCCACCAGCATCCGCGACAGGGGAGGGGATCAGCCCCAGCATTTT.

This clonotype was seen a handful of times. The V call is TRBV12-3 or TRBV12-4, the J call TRBJ2-1; no definite D call. The V end lost 5 bases, the J end lost 6 bases, and 8 bases lay between the germline ends. CDR3 length equals 12 residues. This chain's CDR3 is CASSLDRNEQFF. The DNA of the CDR3 is TGTGCCAGCAGTCTGGATCGCAATGAGCAGTTCTTC.

CDR3 in amino acids: CASRWQTSYNEQFF. The CDR3 DNA is TGTGCCAGCAGGTGGCAGACCTCCTACAATGAGCAGTTCTTC. V gene TRBV2 combines with J gene TRBJ2-1; D gene unclear. CDR3 length: 14 amino acids. V lost 6 bases and J 0 bases, leaving 9 bases between the germline ends. Germline loops: CDR1 SNHLY, CDR2 FYNNEI. Variable domain in full (rest from reference TRBV2 and TRBJ2-1): EPEVTQTPSHQVTQMGQEVILRCVPISNHLYFYWYRQILGQKVEFLVSFYNNEISEKSEIFDDQFSVERPDGSNFTLKIRSTKLEDSAMYFCASRWQTSYNEQFFGPGTRLTVL.

This clonotype was counted between two and nine times. The chain joins TRBV5-1 to TRBJ1-5; maybe TRBD1 (6 bases). CDR3 length: 15 residues. The V and J ends lost 2 bases and 2 bases respectively, with 11 bases between them. From germline, CDR1 is SGHRS and CDR2 YFSETQ. The CDR3 nucleotides read TGCGCCAGCAGCTTACAGGGTGTAGGCAATCAGCCCCAGCATTTT. Its protein is CASSLQGVGNQPQHF.

This clonotype was observed a few times. CDR3 sequence: CASTSGSNTGELFF. The CDR3 region has the DNA TGTGCCAGCACTAGCGGTTCGAACACCGGGGAGCTGTTTTTT. This chain uses TRBV7-2 with TRBJ2-2; 7 positions agree with TRBD2. The CDR3 runs 14 residues. From germline, CDR1 is SGHTA and CDR2 FQGNSA. The junction had 2 bases not matched to a gene; V was cut back by 7 bases and J by 0 bases.

In this sample, this clonotype turned up a few times. This chain uses TRBV20-1 with TRBJ2-3; TRBD2 matches at 7 bases. The J segment lost 6 bases and the V segment lost 1 base, leaving 7 bases of the junction unmatched. The CDR3 is 14 amino acids. Germline loops: CDR1 DFQATT, CDR2 SNEGSKA (reference sequence). The CDR3 region has the DNA TGCAGTGCTAGAGGTGGCGGGAGTATCGATACGCAGTATTTT. It codes for CSARGGGSIDTQYF.

This clonotype was recorded a few times. The V and J genes are TRBV3-1 and TRBJ2-7; 7 bases fit TRBD1. Trimming took 1 base from V and 5 from J; bases not matched to a gene: 5. The CDR3 is made up of 14 amino acids. Germline V gives CDR1 LGHDT, CDR2 YNNKEL (reference sequence). The CDR3 DNA reads as TGTGCCAGCAGCCAAGGACAGGGACGGGACGAGCAGTACTTC. Residues: CASSQGQGRDEQYF.

The V call is TRBV3-1, the J call TRBJ2-1; D is unclear. The length of the CDR3 is 11 residues. Germline V gene data show CDR1 as LGHDT and CDR2 as YNNKEL (reference sequence). The V gene lost 3 bases and the J gene lost 13 bases, with 10 bases spanning the gap. CDR3 DNA: TGTGCCAGCAGCCACGGTCAACGTCAGTTCTTC. Protein: CASSHGQRQFF.

This clonotype was counted only a few times. This rearrangement joins TRBV2 to TRBJ1-2; D remains unclear. This CDR3 is 15 amino acids long. Trimming shortened V by 2 bases and J by 1 base, and 11 bases separated the two germline ends. The V gene's germline CDR1 is SNHLY and CDR2 FYNNEI. The CDR3 here is CASSEFPRSNYGYTF. The CDR3 region has the DNA TGTGCCAGCAGTGAATTCCCCCGAAGTAACTATGGCTACACCTTC.

The chain recombines TRBV18 with TRBJ2-7; 7 bases agree with TRBD2. V was clipped by 0 bases and J by 5 bases; unmatched bases: 7. Germline loops: CDR1 KGHSH, CDR2 LQKENI. CDR3 length equals 15 residues. CDR3 loop: CASSPPMPRENEQYF. The CDR3 DNA sequence: TGTGCCAGCTCACCACCCATGCCGCGGGAGAACGAGCAGTACTTC.